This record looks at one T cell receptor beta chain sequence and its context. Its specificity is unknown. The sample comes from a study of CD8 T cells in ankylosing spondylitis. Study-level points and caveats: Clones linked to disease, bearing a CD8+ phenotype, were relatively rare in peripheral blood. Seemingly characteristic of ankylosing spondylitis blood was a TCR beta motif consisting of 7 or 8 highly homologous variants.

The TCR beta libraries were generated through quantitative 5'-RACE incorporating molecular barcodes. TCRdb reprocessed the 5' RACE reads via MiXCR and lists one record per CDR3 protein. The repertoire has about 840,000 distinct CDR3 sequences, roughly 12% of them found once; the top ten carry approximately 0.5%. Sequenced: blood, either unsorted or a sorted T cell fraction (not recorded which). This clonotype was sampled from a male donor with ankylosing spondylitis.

The CDR3 loop is CSARAASGATETQYF. CDR3 bases: TGCAGTGCTAGAGCCGCTAGCGGGGCTACGGAGACCCAGTACTTC. The chain uses TRBV20-1 and TRBJ2-5, with TRBD2 matching over 9 bases. The germline V gene has CDR1 DFQATT and CDR2 SNEGSKA (reference sequence). Trimming cost V 1 base and J 5 bases; bases outside gene matches: 8. The CDR3 loop spans 15 amino acids.